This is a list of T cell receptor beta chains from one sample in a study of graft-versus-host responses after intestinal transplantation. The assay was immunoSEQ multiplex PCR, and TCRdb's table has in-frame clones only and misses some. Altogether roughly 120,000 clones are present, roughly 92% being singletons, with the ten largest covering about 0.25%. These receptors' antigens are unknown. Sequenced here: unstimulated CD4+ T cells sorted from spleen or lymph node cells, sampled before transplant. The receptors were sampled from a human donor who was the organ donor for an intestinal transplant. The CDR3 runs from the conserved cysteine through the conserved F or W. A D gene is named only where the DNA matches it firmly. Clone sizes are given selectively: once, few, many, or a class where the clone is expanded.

DNA: TGTGCCAGCAGCTTTAACAGGGGGCGCGGTATTACCGGGGAGCTGTTTTTT; CDR3: CASSFNRGRGITGELFF; J: TRBJ2-2; size: .; D: TRBD1; V: TRBV5-6
DNA: TGCGCCAGCAGCCAAGAGGCAGGGACTGACTATGGCTACACCTTC; CDR3: CASSQEAGTDYGYTF; J: TRBJ1-2; size: .; D: .; V: TRBV4-3
DNA: TGTGCCAGCACCCAAGCCGGAAACACCATATATTTT; CDR3: CASTQAGNTIYF; J: TRBJ1-3; size: .; D: .; V: TRBV2
DNA: TGTGCCACGGGACTAGCTGACGCCGAGCAGTACTTC; CDR3: CATGLADAEQYF; J: TRBJ2-7; size: .; D: TRBD2; V: TRBV10-3
DNA: TGTGCCAGCAGACCCCGACGGGTGAACACCGGGGAGCTGTTTTTT; CDR3: CASRPRRVNTGELFF; J: TRBJ2-2; size: .; D: .; V: TRBV6-5
DNA: TGCGCCAGCAGCCAAGATGCCCCAGGGAAGAATGGCTACACCTTC; CDR3: CASSQDAPGKNGYTF; J: TRBJ1-2; size: .; D: .; V: TRBV4-1
DNA: TGCGCCAGCAAGGGACAGGGTGATCCTGGCTACACCTTC; CDR3: CASKGQGDPGYTF; J: TRBJ1-2; size: .; D: TRBD1; V: TRBV10-1
DNA: TGTGCCAGCAGTGAAGTCAGGGCCGTCTTC; CDR3: CASSEVRAVF; J: TRBJ1-2; size: .; D: .; V: TRBV6-1
DNA: TGTGCCAGCAGCTTAAAAGCGGGAGCGCCCACAGATACGCAGTATTTT; CDR3: CASSLKAGAPTDTQYF; J: TRBJ2-3; size: once; D: TRBD2; V: TRBV7-3
DNA: TGTGCCAGCAGTGAACCCCAAGGTCGGGAGCAGTTCTTC; CDR3: CASSEPQGREQFF; J: TRBJ2-1; size: .; D: .; V: TRBV25-1
DNA: TGTGCCAGCAGTCGGGACCATAACTATGGCTACACCTTC; CDR3: CASSRDHNYGYTF; J: TRBJ1-2; size: .; D: .; V: TRBV6-5
DNA: TGTGCCAGCAGCGCTGCGGGCTTCTCTGGAAACACCATATATTTT; CDR3: CASSAAGFSGNTIYF; J: TRBJ1-3; size: .; D: .; V: TRBV9
DNA: TGTGCCAGCAGCCAAAACACTGAAGCTTTCTTT; CDR3: CASSQNTEAFF; J: TRBJ1-1; size: .; D: .; V: TRBV14
DNA: TGTGCCAGTAAGTTAGCGGGAGTACCAGATACGCAGTATTTT; CDR3: CASKLAGVPDTQYF; J: TRBJ2-3; size: .; D: TRBD2; V: TRBV19
DNA: TGCGCCAGCAGCGCAAGATATAACTTGAACTATGGCTACACCTTC; CDR3: CASSARYNLNYGYTF; J: TRBJ1-2; size: .; D: .; V: TRBV4-3
DNA: TGCGCCAGCAGCGTTAGCGGGACGGCCTACAATGAGCAGTTCTTC; CDR3: CASSVSGTAYNEQFF; J: TRBJ2-1; size: .; D: TRBD2; V: TRBV5-1
DNA: TGTGCCAGCAGTTTACCGGGGGTCGGGGAGCTGTTTTTT; CDR3: CASSLPGVGELFF; J: TRBJ2-2; size: once; D: .; V: TRBV27
DNA: TGTGCCAGCAGCTTGAATACAGGTGGCTACACCTTC; CDR3: CASSLNTGGYTF; J: TRBJ1-2; size: .; D: .; V: TRBV5-8
DNA: TGTGCCAGCAGCTTAGTTAGCGGGAGCACAGATACGCAGTATTTT; CDR3: CASSLVSGSTDTQYF; J: TRBJ2-3; size: .; D: TRBD2; V: TRBV7-9
DNA: TGCAGCGTAGACGGAAGCGGGGCAGATACGCAGTATTTT; CDR3: CSVDGSGADTQYF; J: TRBJ2-3; size: .; D: TRBD2; V: TRBV29-1
DNA: TGTGCCATCAGCTCGGGACTAGCGGACTCCTACGAGCAGTACTTC; CDR3: CAISSGLADSYEQYF; J: TRBJ2-7; size: .; D: TRBD2; V: TRBV10-3
DNA: TGTGCCATCAGGGGTCATTCGGGGGACACAGATACGCAGTATTTT; CDR3: CAIRGHSGDTDTQYF; J: TRBJ2-3; size: .; D: .; V: TRBV10-3
DNA: TGTGCCAGCAGCCTCCGGACTAGCGGGAGCTCCTACAATGAGCAGTTCTTC; CDR3: CASSLRTSGSSYNEQFF; J: TRBJ2-1; size: .; D: TRBD2; V: TRBV9
DNA: TGTGCCAGCAGCCAACTCCGGGACGTATGGGAAAAACTGTTTTTT; CDR3: CASSQLRDVWEKLFF; J: TRBJ1-4; size: .; D: .; V: TRBV4-2
DNA: TGCAGCGTTCCAGTTGTGACGGGGGAGACCCAGTACTTC; CDR3: CSVPVVTGETQYF; J: TRBJ2-5; size: .; D: .; V: TRBV29-1
DNA: TGTGCCAGCAGCAGCTTCGGGGGGTACAATGAGCAGTTCTTC; CDR3: CASSSFGGYNEQFF; J: TRBJ2-1; size: .; D: TRBD2; V: TRBV6-5
DNA: TGTGCCAGCAGTTTCAGGAAGCGGGGTATGAGAGAGCAGTACTTC; CDR3: CASSFRKRGMREQYF; J: TRBJ2-7; size: .; D: TRBD2; V: TRBV27
DNA: TGTGCCAGTAGTATAGCAGGGGGCTACACCTTC; CDR3: CASSIAGGYTF; J: TRBJ1-2; size: .; D: .; V: TRBV19
DNA: TGTGCCAGCTCACCCCTTCCGGGACTAGCGGGGGACAATGAGCAGTTCTTC; CDR3: CASSPLPGLAGDNEQFF; J: TRBJ2-1; size: .; D: TRBD2; V: TRBV18
DNA: TGTGCCAGCAGCCCTTTCGGACTAGCGGGAGAGCAGCAGTACTTC; CDR3: CASSPFGLAGEQQYF; J: TRBJ2-7; size: .; D: TRBD2; V: TRBV6-5
DNA: TGTGCCTGGAGTGTCGGCCCTAGGGGGAGAGAGCAGTACTTC; CDR3: CAWSVGPRGREQYF; J: TRBJ2-7; size: .; D: .; V: TRBV30
DNA: TGTGCCTGGGGGGGGCGGCTGAAACTGTTTTTT; CDR3: CAWGGRLKLFF; J: TRBJ1-4; size: .; D: .; V: TRBV30
DNA: TGCAGCCTAAAGACAGCAAACACCGGGGAGCTGTTTTTT; CDR3: CSLKTANTGELFF; J: TRBJ2-2; size: .; D: .; V: TRBV29-1
DNA: TGTGCCACCAGCAGAGGGGGGGGGAGCACAGATACGCAGTATTTT; CDR3: CATSRGGGSTDTQYF; J: TRBJ2-3; size: few; D: TRBD2; V: TRBV15
DNA: TGCAGCGTTGAACAACTAGCGGGAGGGGGAGATGAGCAGTTCTTC; CDR3: CSVEQLAGGGDEQFF; J: TRBJ2-1; size: once; D: TRBD2; V: TRBV29-1
DNA: TGTGCCAGCAGAAGAGGGGTGGCTGAAGCTTTCTTT; CDR3: CASRRGVAEAFF; J: TRBJ1-1; size: .; D: .; V: TRBV6-1
DNA: TGTGCCAGCAGTTTAGACAGGGGAAAGGATCAGCCCCAGCATTTT; CDR3: CASSLDRGKDQPQHF; J: TRBJ1-5; size: .; D: TRBD1; V: TRBV6-5
DNA: TGCGCCAGCAGCTTGGCCCAGGGGAGCCAAGAGACCCAGTACTTC; CDR3: CASSLAQGSQETQYF; J: TRBJ2-5; size: .; D: .; V: TRBV5-1
DNA: TGCGCCAGCAGCTTGGGGGCCGTTAACTATGGCTACACCTTC; CDR3: CASSLGAVNYGYTF; J: TRBJ1-2; size: .; D: .; V: TRBV5-1
DNA: TGTGCCAGCAGACTTGGACAGGGAGGAGGCTATGGCTACACCTTC; CDR3: CASRLGQGGGYGYTF; J: TRBJ1-2; size: .; D: TRBD1; V: TRBV2
DNA: TGTGCCAGCAGCCCTGATCGACTCCCACTGAACACCGGGGAGCTGTTTTTT; CDR3: CASSPDRLPLNTGELFF; J: TRBJ2-2; size: .; D: .; V: TRBV11-2
DNA: TGTGCCAGCAGTCCCGGGACAGGGGGCTCCTACGAGCAGTACTTC; CDR3: CASSPGTGGSYEQYF; J: TRBJ2-7; size: .; D: TRBD1; V: TRBV28
DNA: TGTGCCTGGAGTGTATACAGTTACTATGGCTACACCTTC; CDR3: CAWSVYSYYGYTF; J: TRBJ1-2; size: .; D: .; V: TRBV30
DNA: TGTGCCAGCAGAGGACCAGGGTTGCCCTATGGCTACACCTTC; CDR3: CASRGPGLPYGYTF; J: TRBJ1-2; size: .; D: .; V: TRBV6-6
DNA: TGTGCCAGCAGTTATCACGGCGGGAGCTCCTACGAGCAGTACTTC; CDR3: CASSYHGGSSYEQYF; J: TRBJ2-7; size: .; D: TRBD2; V: TRBV6-5
DNA: TGTGCCAGCAGCCGAGGACTAGCGGGCACCTACAATGAGCAGTTCTTC; CDR3: CASSRGLAGTYNEQFF; J: TRBJ2-1; size: once; D: TRBD2; V: TRBV2
DNA: TGTGCCTGGAGTGCACTCATAGAGACCCAGTACTTC; CDR3: CAWSALIETQYF; J: TRBJ2-5; size: .; D: .; V: TRBV30
DNA: TGCGCCAGCAGCCCCCCACTGGACAGCTATGGCTACACCTTC; CDR3: CASSPPLDSYGYTF; J: TRBJ1-2; size: .; D: .; V: TRBV5-1